A selection of T cell receptor beta chains follows, all from one sample in a study of post-analysis software for immune sequencing data. TCRdb re-called the PCR reads with MiXCR, one entry per CDR3 protein. Of hundreds of thousands of distinct CDR3 sequences listed, around 47% were seen once; the top ten hold about 1.5%. The sequenced sample consisted of blood. These receptors originate from a girl between 5 and 17 years old with multiple sclerosis. CDR3s include the opening cysteine and the closing phenylalanine or tryptophan. Fields, in order: V gene, J gene, D gene, clone size, CDR3 length, CDR3 DNA, CDR3 protein. D genes are given only for firm matches. Part of the rows lack a size; the others show once, few, many or a class for expanded clones.

TRBV12-3/TRBV12-4	TRBJ2-1	.	many	15	TGTGCCAGCAGTTTAGCACATGCCTCCTACAATGAGCAGTTCTTC	CASSLAHASYNEQFF
TRBV28	TRBJ2-7	.	.	14	TGTGCCAGCGGAAGGAGTTTGGGAGAATACGAGCAGTACTTC	CASGRSLGEYEQYF
TRBV7-9	TRBJ2-5	.	.	12	TGTGCCAGCAGCAACGGTTTGGAGACCCAGTACTTC	CASSNGLETQYF
TRBV12-3/TRBV12-4	TRBJ1-2	TRBD1	few	13	TGTGCCACCAAGGACAGGGGGCTTAATGGCTACACCTTC	CATKDRGLNGYTF
TRBV6-6	TRBJ1-2	TRBD1	few	14	TGTGCCAGCCGATCTGGCGGACAGGGCTATGGCTACACCTTC	CASRSGGQGYGYTF
TRBV5-1	TRBJ1-2	TRBD1	.	15	TGCGCCAGCAGCTTGGATTATCCAGGGGGCTATGGCTACACCTTC	CASSLDYPGGYGYTF
TRBV4-1	TRBJ2-3	.	.	16	TGCGCCAGCAGCCAACCAGGGCGCGAGGGTGCAGATACGCAGTATTTT	CASSQPGREGADTQYF
TRBV29-1	TRBJ2-1	.	.	14	TGCAGCGCGAGTGGGGGCGGAGGATACGATGAGCAGTTCTTC	CSASGGGGYDEQFF
TRBV6-4	TRBJ2-6	TRBD1	.	14	TGTGCCAGCGCGACAGGGCCTGGGGCCAACGTCCTGACTTTC	CASATGPGANVLTF
TRBV20-1	TRBJ1-4	.	few	14	TGCAGTGCTGCGCAGGCAGGGGCTAATGAAAAACTGTTTTTT	CSAAQAGANEKLFF
TRBV20-1	TRBJ1-1	.	.	11	TGCAGTGCTAGCAGCAACACTGAAGCTTTCTTT	CSASSNTEAFF
TRBV20-1	TRBJ1-1	TRBD1	few	14	TGCAGTGCTAGAGAGGAGACAGGGGGATCTGAAGCTTTCTTT	CSAREETGGSEAFF
TRBV12-3/TRBV12-4	TRBJ1-4	.	few	14	TGTGCCAGCACCAACGGGGCTGGGTCTGAAAAACTGTTTTTT	CASTNGAGSEKLFF
TRBV10-3	TRBJ2-7	.	.	11	TGTGCCATTCAAAGCTCCTACGAGCAGTACTTC	CAIQSSYEQYF
TRBV3-1	TRBJ2-2	.	.	13	TGTGCCAGCAGCCAGGGACTTACCGGGGAGCTGTTTTTT	CASSQGLTGELFF
TRBV27	TRBJ2-7	TRBD2	.	15	TGTGCCAGCAGTCGACAAACTAGCGGGACCTACGAGCAGTACTTC	CASSRQTSGTYEQYF
TRBV5-1	TRBJ2-7	TRBD1	few	15	TGCGCCAGCAGCTCCTTAGGGGACAGTAACTACGAGCAGTACTTC	CASSSLGDSNYEQYF
TRBV7-8	TRBJ2-7	.	few	13	TGTGCCAGCAGCTTAGGTCTAGCTCTCGAGCAGTACTTC	CASSLGLALEQYF
TRBV3-1	TRBJ2-3	.	.	15	TGTGCCAGCAGCCAAGAGAGGACAGTGTGGGGTACGCAGTATTTT	CASSQERTVWGTQYF
TRBV12-3/TRBV12-4	TRBJ2-3	.	.	15	TGTGCCAGCAGAGCCCGGGACCCCCGCACAGATACGCAGTATTTT	CASRARDPRTDTQYF
TRBV28	TRBJ2-5	TRBD2	.	14	TGTGCCAGCAGTCTTGGGAATGGGGAGGGGACCCAGTACTTC	CASSLGNGEGTQYF
TRBV5-1	TRBJ2-7	.	few	15	TGCGCCAGCAGCTTGATGGGGTCAGAGAAGGGCGAGCAGTACTTC	CASSLMGSEKGEQYF
TRBV12-3/TRBV12-4	TRBJ2-1	TRBD1	few	15	TGTGCCAGCAGTCCAGGACAGGGCTATTACAATGAGCAGTTCTTC	CASSPGQGYYNEQFF
TRBV5-1	TRBJ2-3	TRBD2	.	15	TGCGCCAGCAGCTTGGTACAGGCGGGGGGAGATACGCAGTATTTT	CASSLVQAGGDTQYF
TRBV12-3/TRBV12-4	TRBJ2-5	TRBD2	few	15	TGTGCCAGCAGTCCAGGGACTAATGGCCAAGAGACCCAGTACTTC	CASSPGTNGQETQYF
TRBV29-1	TRBJ1-3	TRBD1	.	14	TGCAGCGTTGAAACGGACAGGGTTGGAAACACCATATATTTT	CSVETDRVGNTIYF
TRBV5-1	TRBJ2-3	.	.	18	TGCGCCAGCAGCTTGGAAAAAAAGAACCTACCCAGGACAGATACGCAGTATTTT	CASSLEKKNLPRTDTQYF
TRBV5-1	TRBJ2-7	TRBD1	.	15	TGCGCCAGCAGCTTGGCCGGGACAGGGGGGCGCGAGCAGTACTTC	CASSLAGTGGREQYF
TRBV20-1	TRBJ2-3	TRBD1	.	14	TGCAGTCTCCGTGGGACAGGGGCTTCAGATACGCAGTATTTT	CSLRGTGASDTQYF
TRBV20-1	TRBJ2-5	.	few	14	TGCAGTGCTAGAGATATGGGGGGGCTAGAGACCCAGTACTTC	CSARDMGGLETQYF
TRBV27	TRBJ2-1	.	.	15	TGTGCCAGCAGCCGGGTTGGGGGGGCGGGAAATGAGCAGTTCTTC	CASSRVGGAGNEQFF
TRBV11-2	TRBJ2-3	.	.	15	TGTGCCAGCAGTTCGCCGGGACCGACCGATTGGACGCAGTATTTT	CASSSPGPTDWTQYF
TRBV5-1	TRBJ2-1	TRBD2	.	15	TGCGCCAGCTACTCCGGCGGGAGCTCCTACAATGAGCAGTTCTTC	CASYSGGSSYNEQFF
TRBV20-1	TRBJ2-7	.	.	13	TGCAGTACTAGCCCCGGATCTGACTACGAGCAGTACTTC	CSTSPGSDYEQYF
TRBV7-8	TRBJ2-3	TRBD1	few	14	TGTGCCAGCAGCTTTGGGACAGTAACAGATACGCAGTATTTT	CASSFGTVTDTQYF
TRBV9	TRBJ2-1	TRBD1	.	15	TGTGCCAGCAGCGCGTCCGGGACAGAAAAGGGTGAGCAGTTCTTC	CASSASGTEKGEQFF